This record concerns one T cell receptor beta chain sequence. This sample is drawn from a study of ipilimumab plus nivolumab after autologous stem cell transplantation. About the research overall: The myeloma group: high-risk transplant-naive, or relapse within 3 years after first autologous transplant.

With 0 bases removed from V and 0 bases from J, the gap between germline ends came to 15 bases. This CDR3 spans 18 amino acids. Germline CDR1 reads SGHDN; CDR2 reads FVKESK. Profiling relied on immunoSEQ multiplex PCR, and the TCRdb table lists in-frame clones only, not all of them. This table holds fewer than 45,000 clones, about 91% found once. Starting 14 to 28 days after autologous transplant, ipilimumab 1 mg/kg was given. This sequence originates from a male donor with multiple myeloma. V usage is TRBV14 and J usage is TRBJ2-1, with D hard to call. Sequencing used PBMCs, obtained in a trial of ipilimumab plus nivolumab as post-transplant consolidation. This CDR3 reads CASSQDLGSPSSYNEQFF. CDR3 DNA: TGTGCCAGCAGCCAAGATTTAGGCTCTCCGAGCTCCTACAATGAGCAGTTCTTC.